Listed below are T cell receptor beta chains from one sample, sequenced in a study of cytomegalovirus exposure and HLA in healthy donors. Assay: immunoSEQ multiplex PCR; the TCRdb copy retains only in-frame clones and omits some. The profile shows some 91,000 clones, 86% of them singletons. Sequences were obtained from PBMCs. These TCRs come from a man younger than 45 in good health and CMV-seropositive. The CDR3 runs from the conserved cysteine through the conserved F or W. Each record gives: V gene, J gene, D gene, CDR3 protein, CDR3 DNA. The D gene is left open where the match is weak.

V gene: TRBV27
J gene: TRBJ2-3
D gene: TRBD1
CDR3 protein: CASRSNRPGQSTDTQYF
CDR3 DNA: TGTGCCAGCAGATCTAATAGGCCGGGACAGAGCACAGATACGCAGTATTTT

V gene: TRBV2
J gene: TRBJ2-1
D gene: TRBD2
CDR3 protein: CAEGGTSGSPGHEQFF
CDR3 DNA: TGTGCCGAGGGGGGAACTAGCGGGAGCCCTGGCCATGAGCAGTTCTTC

V gene: TRBV30
J gene: TRBJ2-5
D gene: .
CDR3 protein: CAWSVLGAPETQYF
CDR3 DNA: TGTGCCTGGAGTGTACTGGGGGCCCCAGAGACCCAGTACTTC

V gene: TRBV25-1
J gene: TRBJ2-2
D gene: .
CDR3 protein: CASSRQVTGELFF
CDR3 DNA: TGTGCCAGCAGTAGGCAGGTAACCGGGGAGCTGTTTTTT

V gene: TRBV11-2
J gene: TRBJ2-7
D gene: TRBD2
CDR3 protein: CASSPPGGTSGPYEQYF
CDR3 DNA: TGTGCCAGCAGCCCCCCGGGGGGGACTAGCGGGCCCTACGAGCAGTACTTC

V gene: TRBV6-1
J gene: TRBJ2-7
D gene: TRBD1
CDR3 protein: CAGQGAGEQYF
CDR3 DNA: TGTGCCGGACAGGGGGCCGGGGAGCAGTACTTC

V gene: TRBV19
J gene: TRBJ1-2
D gene: .
CDR3 protein: CATQQGPYGYTF
CDR3 DNA: TGTGCCACCCAACAGGGACCGTATGGCTACACCTTC

V gene: TRBV6-1
J gene: TRBJ1-2
D gene: TRBD1
CDR3 protein: CASKPRGRRENGYTF
CDR3 DNA: TGTGCCAGCAAGCCCAGGGGGCGCCGTGAGAATGGCTACACCTTC

V gene: TRBV7-6
J gene: TRBJ2-5
D gene: .
CDR3 protein: CASSLAMVLQETQYF
CDR3 DNA: TGTGCCAGCAGCTTAGCGATGGTACTCCAAGAGACCCAGTACTTC

V gene: TRBV27
J gene: TRBJ2-7
D gene: .
CDR3 protein: CAEAYEQYF
CDR3 DNA: TGTGCAGAGGCCTACGAGCAGTACTTC

V gene: TRBV5-1
J gene: TRBJ2-1
D gene: .
CDR3 protein: CASSLIRGTGINEQFF
CDR3 DNA: TGCGCCAGCAGCTTGATCCGCGGGACTGGCATCAATGAGCAGTTCTTC

V gene: TRBV5-4
J gene: TRBJ2-1
D gene: TRBD1
CDR3 protein: CASSLVGGQGYNEQFF
CDR3 DNA: TGTGCCAGCAGCTTGGTAGGGGGACAGGGCTACAATGAGCAGTTCTTC

V gene: TRBV7-9
J gene: TRBJ2-5
D gene: TRBD2
CDR3 protein: CASSLGIGTSGSGETQYF
CDR3 DNA: TGTGCCAGCAGCTTGGGGATCGGGACTAGCGGGAGTGGAGAGACCCAGTACTTC

V gene: TRBV27
J gene: TRBJ2-1
D gene: TRBD2
CDR3 protein: CASSSGLAGVGGEQFF
CDR3 DNA: TGTGCCAGCAGTTCTGGACTAGCGGGAGTCGGGGGTGAGCAGTTCTTC

V gene: TRBV28
J gene: TRBJ2-3
D gene: .
CDR3 protein: CASSPPLAGVYF
CDR3 DNA: TGTGCCAGCAGTCCTCCGCTAGCAGGGGTCTATTTT

V gene: TRBV4-2
J gene: TRBJ2-7
D gene: .
CDR3 protein: CASSQGGRRAPGTLTYEQYF
CDR3 DNA: TGTGCCAGCAGCCAAGGAGGGCGTCGCGCCCCCGGGACACTAACCTACGAGCAGTACTTC

V gene: TRBV28
J gene: TRBJ1-3
D gene: .
CDR3 protein: CASSLRGSSSGNTIYF
CDR3 DNA: TGTGCCAGCAGTTTAAGGGGGTCTAGCTCTGGAAACACCATATATTTT

V gene: TRBV10-3
J gene: TRBJ1-3
D gene: TRBD1
CDR3 protein: CAISGGGGNTGWNTIYF
CDR3 DNA: TGTGCCATCAGTGGAGGGGGCGGAAACACTGGATGGAACACCATATATTTT